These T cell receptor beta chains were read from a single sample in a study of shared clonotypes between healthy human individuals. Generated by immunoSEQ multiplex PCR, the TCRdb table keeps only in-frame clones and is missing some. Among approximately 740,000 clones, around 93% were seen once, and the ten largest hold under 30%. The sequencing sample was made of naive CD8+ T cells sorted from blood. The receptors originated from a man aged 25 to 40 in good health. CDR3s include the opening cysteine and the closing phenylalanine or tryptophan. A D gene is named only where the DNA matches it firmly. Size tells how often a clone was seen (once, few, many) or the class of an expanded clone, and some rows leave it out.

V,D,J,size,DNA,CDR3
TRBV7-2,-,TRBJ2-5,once,TGTGCCAGCAGCTTAGGAGGATTCGGGCAAGAGACCCAGTACTTC,CASSLGGFGQETQYF
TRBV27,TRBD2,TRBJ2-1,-,TGTGCCAGCAGTCCGATAGCGGGAGATGGGTACAATGAGCAGTTCTTC,CASSPIAGDGYNEQFF
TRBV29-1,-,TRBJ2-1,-,TGCAGCGTTGCCCTTACTAGGGCCCCCATGCGCTCCTACAATGAGCAGTTCTTC,CSVALTRAPMRSYNEQFF
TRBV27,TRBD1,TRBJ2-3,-,TGTGCCACTCTTCCTGGGACAGACTTAGTGGATACGCAGTATTTT,CATLPGTDLVDTQYF
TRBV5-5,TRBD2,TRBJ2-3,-,TGTGCCAGCAGCTGGTTGCGGGAGGGGTATACGCAGTATTTT,CASSWLREGYTQYF
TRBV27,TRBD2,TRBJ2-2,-,TGTGCCAGCAGTTCGGCGATTAGCGGGGCCGGGGAGCTGTTTTTT,CASSSAISGAGELFF
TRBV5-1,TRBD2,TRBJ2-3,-,TGCGCCAGCAGCTTGGTGCCTAGCGGGGGATCTTCCACAGATACGCAGTATTTT,CASSLVPSGGSSTDTQYF
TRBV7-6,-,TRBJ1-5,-,TGTGCCAGCAGCTTAGATTACACTCAGCCCCAGCATTTT,CASSLDYTQPQHF
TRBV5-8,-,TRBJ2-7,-,TGTGCCAGCAGGTCTAGGAAGAGCTCCTACGAGCAGTACTTC,CASRSRKSSYEQYF
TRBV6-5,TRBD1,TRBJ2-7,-,TGTGCCAGCAGCAACCCACAGGGGTCCTACGAGCAGTACTTC,CASSNPQGSYEQYF
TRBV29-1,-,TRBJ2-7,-,TGCAGCGCGGGCACAACCTACGAGCAGTACTTC,CSAGTTYEQYF
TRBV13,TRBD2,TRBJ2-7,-,TGTGCCAGCAGCTTACTAGCGGGGCTCTACGAGCAGTACTTC,CASSLLAGLYEQYF
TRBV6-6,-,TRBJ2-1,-,TGTGCCAGCAGTTACTCCCAAGGTGGGAAGTACAATGAGCAGTTCTTC,CASSYSQGGKYNEQFF
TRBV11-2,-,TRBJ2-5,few,TGTGCCAGCAGCGCAGGGTTCTTGGAGACCCAGTACTTC,CASSAGFLETQYF
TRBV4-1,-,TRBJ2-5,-,TGCGCCAGCAGCCAAGATCATGCCAGGGACTCTGGGGAGACCCAGTACTTC,CASSQDHARDSGETQYF
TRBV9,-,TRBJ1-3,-,TGTGCCAGCAGCGTAGAGGGGAGATCTGGAAACACCATATATTTT,CASSVEGRSGNTIYF
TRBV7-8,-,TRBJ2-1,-,TGTGCCAGCAGCTATAGGGAGCGTGTCAACAATGAGCAGTTCTTC,CASSYRERVNNEQFF
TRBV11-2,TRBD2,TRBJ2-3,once,TGTGCCAGCAGCTTAGTATCTAGCGGAGCCGCTAGCACAGATACGCAGTATTTT,CASSLVSSGAASTDTQYF
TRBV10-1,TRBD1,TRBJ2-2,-,TGCGCCAGAAAGACCCGGGACAGGGCCTGTTGGGACACCGGGGAGCTGTTTTTT,CARKTRDRACWDTGELFF
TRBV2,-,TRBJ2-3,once,TGTGCCAGCGGACCGAGGACGAGGCAGTCAGGAGATACGCAGTATTTT,CASGPRTRQSGDTQYF
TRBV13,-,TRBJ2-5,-,TGTGCCAGCAGCTTAGGAAGCGGAACCCAAGAGACCCAGTACTTC,CASSLGSGTQETQYF
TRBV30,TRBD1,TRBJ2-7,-,TGTGCCTGGAGTGAGGGGGCAATGGGCGAGCAGTACTTC,CAWSEGAMGEQYF
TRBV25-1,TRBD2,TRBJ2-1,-,TGTGCCAGCAGTGGTTCTAGCGGGAACCACAATGAGCAGTTCTTC,CASSGSSGNHNEQFF
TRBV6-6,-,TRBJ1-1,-,TGTGCCAGCAGTTATCAGGGCGGAACTGAAGCTTTCTTT,CASSYQGGTEAFF
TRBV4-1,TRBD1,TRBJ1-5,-,TGCGCCAGCAGCCAAGTAGACAGGGTGGATCAGCCCCAGCATTTT,CASSQVDRVDQPQHF
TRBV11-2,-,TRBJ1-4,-,TGTGCCAGCAGCTTAGTAGGGCTCAGGGGCCTAGCAACTAATGAAAAACTGTTTTTT,CASSLVGLRGLATNEKLFF
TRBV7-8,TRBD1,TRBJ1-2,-,TGTGCCAGCAGCTCGCGGGGGACAGGGAGTGGCTACACCTTC,CASSSRGTGSGYTF
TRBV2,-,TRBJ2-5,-,TGTGCCAGCACAGACGGGCCGCAAGAGACCCAGTACTTC,CASTDGPQETQYF
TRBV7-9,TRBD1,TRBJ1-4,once,TGTGCCAGCAGCTATTCCCTGGGACAGTCTAATGAAAAACTGTTTTTT,CASSYSLGQSNEKLFF
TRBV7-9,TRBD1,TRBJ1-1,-,TGTGCCAGCAGCCAGAGGACAGGGGAGGACACTGAAGCTTTCTTT,CASSQRTGEDTEAFF
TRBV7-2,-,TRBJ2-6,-,TGTGCCAGCAGCATCCCGGGACTTCAACTTGTTGGGGCCAACGTCCTGACTTTC,CASSIPGLQLVGANVLTF
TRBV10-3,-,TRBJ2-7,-,TGTGCCATCAGTGGGACCCTCTCCTACGAGCAGTACTTC,CAISGTLSYEQYF
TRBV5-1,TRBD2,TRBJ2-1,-,TGCGCCAGCAGCTTCGGACTAGCGGGCCTCAATGAGCAGTTCTTC,CASSFGLAGLNEQFF
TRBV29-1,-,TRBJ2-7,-,TGCACTCTCGGGACTCAAGCCTACGAGCAGTACTTC,CTLGTQAYEQYF